This is a list of T cell receptor beta chains from one sample in a study of long-term antiretroviral therapy in people with HIV. Assay used: immunoSEQ multiplex PCR; TCRdb lists only in-frame clones, some missing. Here the sample spans about 32,000 clones, roughly 85% being singletons. The material was unsorted PBMCs, obtained 2.2 years after starting antiretroviral therapy. These TCRs come from a young man with HIV. The CDR3 runs from the conserved cysteine through the conserved F or W. A D gene is named only where the DNA matches it firmly. Not all rows give a size; the values are once, few, many and, for expanded clones, a class.

>TRBJ1-3|TRBV5-5|.|.
CASSLEGHGDSGNTIYF
TGTGCCAGCAGCTTGGAGGGGCACGGGGACTCTGGAAACACCATATATTTT
>TRBJ2-7|TRBV25-1|TRBD1|.
CASSGTGSYEQYF
TGTGCCAGCAGTGGGACAGGGTCCTACGAGCAGTACTTC
>TRBJ1-1|TRBV7-3|.|.
CASSVTGTTEAFF
TGTGCCAGCAGCGTCACAGGGACCACTGAAGCTTTCTTT
>TRBJ1-1|TRBV9|.|.
CASSVGVHRNTEAFF
TGTGCCAGCAGCGTAGGGGTCCACAGGAACACTGAAGCTTTCTTT
>TRBJ1-4|TRBV2|TRBD1|few
CASSEAFRQGSNEKLFF
TGTGCCAGCAGTGAAGCATTCCGACAGGGGTCTAATGAAAAACTGTTTTTT
>TRBJ2-5|TRBV7-9|TRBD1|.
CASSFWTGGEETQYF
TGTGCCAGCAGCTTTTGGACAGGGGGCGAAGAGACCCAGTACTTC
>TRBJ1-2|TRBV5-6|TRBD1|.
CASSSRQGGNYGYTF
TGTGCCAGCAGCTCTCGACAGGGGGGTAACTATGGCTACACCTTC
>TRBJ2-5|TRBV7-9|.|once
CASSQGETQYF
TGTGCCAGCAGCCAGGGAGAGACCCAGTACTTC
>TRBJ2-7|TRBV7-2|TRBD2|.
CASIPPGGSYEQYF
TGTGCCAGCATCCCGCCGGGGGGCTCCTACGAGCAGTACTTC
>TRBJ1-4|TRBV11-2|TRBD1|.
CASSEYRGPNEKLFF
TGTGCCAGCAGCGAATACAGGGGGCCTAATGAAAAACTGTTTTTT
>TRBJ2-7|TRBV5-1|.|once
CASSLQPGEYEQYF
TGCGCCAGCAGCTTGCAGCCGGGAGAATACGAGCAGTACTTC
>TRBJ2-1|TRBV21-1|.|.
CASSKDGKVAGYNEQFF
TGTGCCAGCAGCAAGGACGGGAAGGTAGCGGGGTACAATGAGCAGTTCTTC
>TRBJ1-2|TRBV27|.|few
CASSPLAGAIGYTF
TGTGCCAGCAGTCCCCTTGCCGGGGCGATTGGCTACACCTTC
>TRBJ1-1|TRBV19|.|once
CASSHYLAEAFF
TGTGCCAGTAGTCATTATTTGGCTGAAGCTTTCTTT
>TRBJ2-1|TRBV28|TRBD1|.
CASSPGTGYNEQFF
TGTGCCAGCAGTCCCGGGACAGGCTACAATGAGCAGTTCTTC
>TRBJ1-1|TRBV7-6|.|.
CASSRTLGSTEAFF
TGTGCCAGCAGTCGGACCCTCGGGAGCACTGAAGCTTTCTTT
>TRBJ2-2|TRBV9|.|.
CASSVESGHTGELFF
TGTGCCAGCAGCGTAGAGTCAGGGCACACCGGGGAGCTGTTTTTT
>TRBJ1-3|TRBV5-1|.|.
CASSLAPRQSNGNTIYF
TGCGCCAGCAGCTTGGCCCCCCGACAGTCCAATGGAAACACCATATATTTT
>TRBJ1-1|TRBV29-1|.|.
CSVQDSSRGFFAFF
TGCAGCGTTCAAGATAGCTCCAGGGGCTTCTTCGCTTTCTTT
>TRBJ2-3|TRBV5-1|.|.
CASSLVIGSKADTQYF
TGCGCCAGCAGCTTGGTCATCGGGAGTAAGGCAGATACGCAGTATTTT
>TRBJ2-7|TRBV6-6|TRBD2|.
CASSSLAGGSSEQYF
TGTGCCAGCAGTTCTCTAGCGGGAGGCTCGAGCGAGCAGTACTTC
>TRBJ2-7|TRBV14|.|few
CASSPHRDSSYEQYF
TGTGCCAGCAGCCCACACAGGGATAGCTCCTACGAGCAGTACTTC
>TRBJ2-3|TRBV9|TRBD2|once
CASSFPSGGQTDTQYF
TGTGCCAGCAGCTTCCCTAGCGGGGGGCAGACAGATACGCAGTATTTT
>TRBJ2-7|TRBV14|.|.
CASSQDTDLYEQYF
TGTGCCAGCAGCCAAGATACAGACCTCTACGAGCAGTACTTC
>TRBJ1-4|TRBV5-6|.|.
CASSLGMNPTNEKLFF
TGTGCCAGCAGCTTAGGAATGAACCCAACTAATGAAAAACTGTTTTTT
>TRBJ2-3|TRBV5-1|.|.
CASSLVDDTQYF
TGCGCCAGCAGCTTGGTGGATGATACGCAGTATTTT
>TRBJ2-7|TRBV30|TRBD1|.
CAWSDRDRGFSYEQYF
TGTGCCTGGAGTGACCGGGACAGGGGTTTCTCCTACGAGCAGTACTTC
>TRBJ1-1|TRBV2|.|.
CASIGGKTEAFF
TGTGCCAGCATTGGGGGGAAGACTGAAGCTTTCTTT
>TRBJ2-5|TRBV2|.|once
CASSSQGGRETQYF
TGTGCCAGCAGTTCTCAAGGGGGGCGAGAGACCCAGTACTTC
>TRBJ1-5|TRBV2|TRBD1|few
CASKTGTDNQPQHF
TGTGCCAGCAAGACGGGGACAGACAATCAGCCCCAGCATTTT
>TRBJ2-7|TRBV6-5|.|.
CATGGTHEQYF
TGTGCCACCGGGGGTACCCACGAGCAGTACTTC
>TRBJ2-3|TRBV28|.|once
CASNSSPPDTQYF
TGTGCCAGCAACTCCTCCCCCCCAGATACGCAGTATTTT
>TRBJ1-2|TRBV5-1|TRBD1|few
CASSLMGQGNYGYTF
TGCGCCAGCAGCTTGATGGGACAGGGGAACTATGGCTACACCTTC
>TRBJ1-2|TRBV7-2|.|.
CASSLRTAGEDYGYTF
TGTGCCAGCAGCTTAAGAACCGCAGGGGAGGACTATGGCTACACCTTC
>TRBJ2-3|TRBV4-3|.|once
CASSRGQGYTDTQYF
TGCGCCAGCAGCCGGGGGCAGGGCTACACAGATACGCAGTATTTT
>TRBJ1-6|TRBV19|TRBD1|.
CASSGTGSPLHF
TGTGCCAGTTCCGGGACAGGTTCACCCCTCCACTTT
>TRBJ2-5|TRBV27|.|.
CASSLRGAWETQYF
TGTGCCAGCAGTTTAAGAGGGGCGTGGGAGACCCAGTACTTC
>TRBJ2-5|TRBV6-5|.|.
CASSYSGRKETQYF
TGTGCCAGCAGTTACTCGGGCAGAAAAGAGACCCAGTACTTC
>TRBJ1-1|TRBV2|.|.
CALGAEDTEAFF
TGTGCCTTGGGAGCTGAGGACACTGAAGCTTTCTTT
>TRBJ2-6|TRBV6-5|.|once
CASSYRGPSGANVLTF
TGTGCCAGCAGTTACCGGGGGCCCTCTGGGGCCAACGTCCTGACTTTC
>TRBJ2-5|TRBV11-2|.|.
CASSRAPGSGMETQYF
TGTGCCAGCAGCAGGGCCCCCGGGAGTGGGATGGAGACCCAGTACTTC
>TRBJ2-2|TRBV5-1|TRBD1|.
CASTLTGRSDTGELFF
TGCGCCAGCACACTGACAGGGCGGTCGGATACCGGGGAGCTGTTTTTT
>TRBJ1-1|TRBV30|.|.
CARTGGDTEAFF
TGTGCCCGTACAGGAGGAGACACTGAAGCTTTCTTT
>TRBJ2-3|TRBV29-1|.|.
CSVEGVGEAGTQYF
TGCAGCGTTGAAGGCGTGGGGGAGGCAGGTACGCAGTATTTT
>TRBJ1-2|TRBV2|.|.
CASNSGLVYGYTF
TGTGCCAGCAATTCGGGTCTAGTCTATGGCTACACCTTC
>TRBJ2-1|TRBV5-1|.|.
CASSLNGKGFYNEQFF
TGCGCCAGCAGCTTGAACGGGAAGGGCTTCTACAATGAGCAGTTCTTC
>TRBJ2-5|TRBV7-9|.|.
CASSLSGWQETQYF
TGTGCCAGCAGCTTATCAGGGTGGCAAGAGACCCAGTACTTC
>TRBJ2-5|TRBV5-5|TRBD2|.
CASSLVLAGRETQYF
TGTGCCAGCAGCTTGGTTCTAGCGGGGCGGGAGACCCAGTACTTC
>TRBJ2-7|TRBV7-8|TRBD2|.
CASSLARPVLAGPYEQYF
TGTGCCAGCAGCTTAGCCCGCCCCGTTCTAGCGGGGCCGTACGAGCAGTACTTC
>TRBJ2-3|TRBV6-4|.|.
CASSEEDSGTDTQYF
TGTGCCAGCAGTGAAGAAGATAGCGGCACAGATACGCAGTATTTT
>TRBJ1-5|TRBV19|.|.
CASSPGLHQPQHF
TGTGCCAGTAGTCCGGGACTTCATCAGCCCCAGCATTTT
>TRBJ2-7|TRBV9|.|.
CASSPRSDPAYEQYF
TGTGCCAGCAGCCCTCGTTCTGACCCGGCCTACGAGCAGTACTTC
>TRBJ1-2|TRBV6-6|TRBD1|.
CASQGGYGYTF
TGTGCCAGCCAGGGGGGGTATGGCTACACCTTC
>TRBJ1-1|TRBV2|.|.
CASSERHFFFTEAFF
TGTGCCAGCAGTGAACGGCACTTTTTCTTCACTGAAGCTTTCTTT
>TRBJ2-7|TRBV5-6|TRBD2|.
CASSLVSGLAYEQYF
TGTGCCAGCAGCTTGGTGTCGGGACTAGCCTACGAGCAGTACTTC
>TRBJ2-5|TRBV18|TRBD1|.
CASSAGGETQYF
TGTGCCAGCTCGGCAGGGGGAGAGACCCAGTACTTC
>TRBJ2-7|TRBV30|.|once
CAWSLGGTYEQYF
TGTGCCTGGAGTTTAGGCGGTACCTACGAGCAGTACTTC
>TRBJ1-6|TRBV6-5|TRBD1|.
CASSYSGQALNSPLHF
TGTGCCAGCAGTTACTCTGGACAGGCCCTAAATTCACCCCTCCACTTT
>TRBJ2-3|TRBV10-3|.|.
CAISDSRGSTDTQYF
TGTGCCATCAGTGACTCTCGGGGGAGCACAGATACGCAGTATTTT
>TRBJ2-7|TRBV28|.|few
CASRNFRVGYEQYF
TGTGCCAGCAGGAACTTCAGGGTGGGCTACGAGCAGTACTTC